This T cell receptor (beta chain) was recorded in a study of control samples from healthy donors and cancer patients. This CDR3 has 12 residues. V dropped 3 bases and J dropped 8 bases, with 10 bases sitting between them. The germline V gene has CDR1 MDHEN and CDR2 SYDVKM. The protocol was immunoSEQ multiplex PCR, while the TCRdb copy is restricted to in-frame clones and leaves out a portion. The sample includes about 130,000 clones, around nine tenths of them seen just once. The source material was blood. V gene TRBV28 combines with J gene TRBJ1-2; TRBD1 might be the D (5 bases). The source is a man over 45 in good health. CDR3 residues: CASSFGTRGYTF. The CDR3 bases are TGTGCCAGCAGTTTCGGGACGAGGGGCTACACCTTC.